Listed below are T cell receptor beta chains from one sample, sequenced in a study of cytomegalovirus exposure and HLA in healthy donors. Assay used: immunoSEQ multiplex PCR; TCRdb lists only in-frame clones, some missing. Among 150,000 to 200,000 clones listed, around 84% were seen once. The material sequenced was PBMCs. The receptor set was obtained from a man in his forties in good health and CMV-seropositive. Each CDR3 is given without its conserved first and last residue. A D gene is named only where the DNA matches it firmly.

v_call: TRBV5-6; j_call: TRBJ2-5; d_call: -; cdr3_aa: ASSLGQGYQETQY
v_call: TRBV6-5; j_call: TRBJ2-2; d_call: TRBD2; cdr3_aa: ASSGGLSTWGELF
v_call: TRBV4-1; j_call: TRBJ2-7; d_call: TRBD1; cdr3_aa: ASSQDFGTASYEQY
v_call: TRBV11-2; j_call: TRBJ1-1; d_call: -; cdr3_aa: ASSLIARTGTEAF
v_call: TRBV15; j_call: TRBJ2-7; d_call: -; cdr3_aa: ATSRQGIYEQY
v_call: TRBV5-1; j_call: TRBJ1-1; d_call: -; cdr3_aa: ASSLWAVGGANTEAF
v_call: TRBV9; j_call: TRBJ2-5; d_call: TRBD1; cdr3_aa: ASSVLGRGLGETQY
v_call: TRBV4-2; j_call: TRBJ2-1; d_call: TRBD2; cdr3_aa: ASSQDLSTSGGPHNEQF
v_call: TRBV19; j_call: TRBJ1-1; d_call: -; cdr3_aa: ASRVDRRLNTEAF
v_call: TRBV4-1; j_call: TRBJ2-1; d_call: -; cdr3_aa: ASSQDRGGAYNEQF
v_call: TRBV27; j_call: TRBJ2-7; d_call: -; cdr3_aa: ASSLSATSYEQY
v_call: TRBV4-2; j_call: TRBJ1-1; d_call: TRBD1; cdr3_aa: ASSPLRGQGFSENTEAF
v_call: TRBV5-1; j_call: TRBJ2-7; d_call: -; cdr3_aa: ASSFGMPSSYEQY
v_call: TRBV15; j_call: TRBJ2-1; d_call: -; cdr3_aa: ATSREAAGYNEQF
v_call: TRBV19; j_call: TRBJ1-5; d_call: TRBD1; cdr3_aa: ASTGTGGHQPQH
v_call: TRBV6-1; j_call: TRBJ1-5; d_call: -; cdr3_aa: ATRTGSSNQPQH
v_call: TRBV6-5; j_call: TRBJ1-2; d_call: -; cdr3_aa: ASSLTRGRPGYT
v_call: TRBV7-2; j_call: TRBJ2-3; d_call: -; cdr3_aa: ASSPQGSTDTQY
v_call: TRBV19; j_call: TRBJ1-5; d_call: -; cdr3_aa: ASSTTGSSQPQH
v_call: TRBV15; j_call: TRBJ2-7; d_call: -; cdr3_aa: ATSRDRSGVGEQY
v_call: TRBV27; j_call: TRBJ2-7; d_call: TRBD1; cdr3_aa: ASSLRTGGYEQY
v_call: TRBV19; j_call: TRBJ1-1; d_call: -; cdr3_aa: ASSLANPNTEAF
v_call: TRBV2; j_call: TRBJ1-2; d_call: -; cdr3_aa: ASSERDSAYGYT
v_call: TRBV7-8; j_call: TRBJ2-2; d_call: -; cdr3_aa: ASSPDSFTGELF
v_call: TRBV30; j_call: TRBJ2-2; d_call: -; cdr3_aa: AWSVQNTGELF
v_call: TRBV7-2; j_call: TRBJ2-1; d_call: -; cdr3_aa: ASSFSNNEQF
v_call: TRBV2; j_call: TRBJ2-7; d_call: -; cdr3_aa: AIRKGGSYEQY
v_call: TRBV4-1; j_call: TRBJ2-3; d_call: TRBD2; cdr3_aa: ASSHPTSGGRGTDTQY
v_call: TRBV7-9; j_call: TRBJ2-1; d_call: TRBD1; cdr3_aa: ASSLAGGWNNEQF
v_call: TRBV11-1; j_call: TRBJ2-7; d_call: TRBD1; cdr3_aa: ASSKDRGLDEQY
v_call: TRBV4-3; j_call: TRBJ1-5; d_call: -; cdr3_aa: ASSDSLNQPQH
v_call: TRBV5-1; j_call: TRBJ1-3; d_call: -; cdr3_aa: ASSFGGVAGNTIY
v_call: TRBV6-5; j_call: TRBJ1-2; d_call: -; cdr3_aa: ASSRAGEYYGYT
v_call: TRBV5-1; j_call: TRBJ1-4; d_call: TRBD1; cdr3_aa: ASSLTGTGIEKLF
v_call: TRBV11-2; j_call: TRBJ2-5; d_call: TRBD1; cdr3_aa: ASSLEGGQGEETQY
v_call: TRBV2; j_call: TRBJ1-5; d_call: TRBD1; cdr3_aa: ASRTGSNQPQH
v_call: TRBV6-8; j_call: TRBJ1-5; d_call: -; cdr3_aa: ASSSSVDQPQH
v_call: TRBV28; j_call: TRBJ2-7; d_call: -; cdr3_aa: ASSLAGYEQY
v_call: TRBV6-1; j_call: TRBJ2-7; d_call: -; cdr3_aa: ASRGTTGHSYEQY
v_call: TRBV23-1; j_call: TRBJ1-2; d_call: -; cdr3_aa: ASSPATATMGYGYT
v_call: TRBV30; j_call: TRBJ1-1; d_call: -; cdr3_aa: AWRVDWMNTEAF
v_call: TRBV6-5; j_call: TRBJ1-3; d_call: -; cdr3_aa: ASSYSNRLGNTIY
v_call: TRBV19; j_call: TRBJ2-7; d_call: TRBD1; cdr3_aa: ASSLTGGFEQY
v_call: TRBV27; j_call: TRBJ1-1; d_call: TRBD1; cdr3_aa: ASARDSDTEAF
v_call: TRBV5-4; j_call: TRBJ2-7; d_call: TRBD1; cdr3_aa: ASSPGQGLPSGEQY
v_call: TRBV7-8; j_call: TRBJ2-1; d_call: TRBD2; cdr3_aa: ASSLRRLAGANEQF
v_call: TRBV13; j_call: TRBJ1-2; d_call: -; cdr3_aa: ASSLGGGYNGYT
v_call: TRBV28; j_call: TRBJ2-3; d_call: TRBD2; cdr3_aa: ASSLIRLAGGADTQY
v_call: TRBV18; j_call: TRBJ2-7; d_call: TRBD1; cdr3_aa: ASSQSRDRNEQY
v_call: TRBV19; j_call: TRBJ2-1; d_call: TRBD2; cdr3_aa: ASGIAGSYNEQF
v_call: TRBV7-2; j_call: TRBJ2-1; d_call: TRBD2; cdr3_aa: ASSETPIGTSGTNEQF
v_call: TRBV5-1; j_call: TRBJ2-1; d_call: TRBD2; cdr3_aa: ASSPGLAAHNEQF
v_call: TRBV10-3; j_call: TRBJ2-7; d_call: -; cdr3_aa: AISEYADSYEQY
v_call: TRBV29-1; j_call: TRBJ1-2; d_call: -; cdr3_aa: SVEFLGGGYT
v_call: TRBV6-1; j_call: TRBJ1-5; d_call: -; cdr3_aa: ASSGLQGNQPQH
v_call: TRBV18; j_call: TRBJ2-3; d_call: -; cdr3_aa: ASSPEADTQY
v_call: TRBV2; j_call: TRBJ2-5; d_call: -; cdr3_aa: ASSEGAGLQETQY
v_call: TRBV7-8; j_call: TRBJ2-3; d_call: TRBD2; cdr3_aa: ASSPVREPNTQY
v_call: TRBV19; j_call: TRBJ2-1; d_call: TRBD2; cdr3_aa: ASSPTSGSYNEQF